This note documents a single T cell receptor beta chain sequence. Its antigen is undetermined. This CDR3 is built from 15 residues. Germline V gives CDR1 LNHNV, CDR2 YYDKDF (reference sequence). The sample originates from a study of T cells expressing NK-cell markers. Background on the study: In the group of eight sequenced donors, seven were HCMV-seropositive and one was seronegative. Study-wide results and limits: In a group of about 6 donors, dominant NKG2C+ clonotypes represented roughly 1.0-7.5% of CD8+ T cells.

TCRdb re-called the 5' RACE reads and gives one entry per CDR3 protein, without DNA. Across some 150,000 distinct CDR3 sequences, the top ten clones capture around 10% of the sample. The sample taken for sequencing was blood T cells: a sorted CD56 or NKG2C T cell subset, CD4+ or CD8+ T cells, or bulk PBMC T cells (not recorded which). This chain connects TRBV15 to TRBJ2-2; TCRdb gives TRBD1 as the D gene, but with no DNA this cannot be confirmed. The receptor's source is a man between 18 and 29 years old in good health. The CDR3 here is CATSGAPINTGELFF.